This TCR beta chain was captured by sequencing in a study of response to subunit inactivated influenza vaccine. Study-wide findings and caveats: The authors offered the suggestion that each seasonal influenza vaccination recruits few new T cells.

Germline V gene sequence: CDR1 DFQATT, CDR2 SNEGSKA (reference sequence). This CDR3 region has 13 residues. V was cut by 5 bases and J by 10 bases, with 15 bases left in between. TCRdb re-called the RT-PCR reads through MiXCR, storing one row per CDR3 protein. The sample gives roughly 790,000 distinct CDR3 sequences, about 20% of which show up once; about 10% is in the top ten. Turning to this clonotype: What it binds is not known.

The sequences come from PBMCs from blood, collected roughly 5 days after vaccination. V and J are TRBV20-1 and TRBJ1-6; D is unresolved. The TCR originated in a man in his fifties who received an inactivated influenza vaccine. The CDR3 is CSAVKDLLSPLHF. CDR3 coding DNA: TGCAGTGCTGTAAAGGATTTGTTATCACCCCTCCACTTT.